A single sample is the source of the 5 T cell receptor beta chains below, sequenced in a study of T cells after yellow fever vaccination (dated by TCRdb to the late 2010s). The treatment or condition label, as the study defines it: live attenuated yellow fever vaccine strain. Libraries were constructed by 5' RACE. The listed sequencing device is Illumina HiSeq 2500. The public reads were reprocessed in TCRdb via fastp at Q25 and MiXCR, keeping in-frame beta chains. Each entry merges the rows of one CDR3 protein and shows their most common DNA and genes. In all, the sample holds about 68,000 distinct CDR3 sequences, and more than 6.5% of those were seen once. The top ten constitute 37% of the sample. The material was CD8+ T cells sorted from PBMCs, obtained roughly seven weeks after the first yellow fever vaccination. All receptors derive from a man younger than 35 who received the YFV17D yellow fever vaccine.

In its sample, this clonotype was seen a few times. The chain carries TRBV7-8 and TRBJ1-2; D might be TRBD1 (5 bases). Trimming removed 1 base at V and 4 bases at J, with 13 bases between. Per the germline V gene, CDR1 is SGHVS and CDR2 is FQNEAQ. CDR3 length equals 15 residues. The CDR3 here is CASSLVGGGGYGYTF. The CDR3 nucleotides are TGTGCCAGCAGCTTAGTCGGGGGTGGAGGCTATGGCTACACCTTC.

The chain links TRBV9 to TRBJ1-2; the D gene is possibly TRBD1 (5 bases). The V end lost 6 bases, the J end lost 1 base, and 10 bases lay between the germline ends. This CDR3 region has 13 residues. CDR1 is SGDLS, CDR2 YYNGEE, per germline. The CDR3 DNA sequence: TGTGCCAGCACGGGGGAGGTTAACTATGGCTACACCTTC. Amino acids: CASTGEVNYGYTF.

This clonotype was picked up many times. The V gene is TRBV6-2 or TRBV6-3, the J gene TRBJ2-7; perhaps TRBD1 as D (6 bases). Looked up from germline, CDR1 is MNHEY and CDR2 is SVGEGT. This CDR3 comprises 14 residues. Trimming took off 6 bases at V and 5 bases at J, with 17 bases between the two ends. Here the CDR3 reads CASRPPTGSHEQYF. CDR3 DNA: TGTGCCAGCAGGCCCCCCACAGGGAGCCACGAGCAGTACTTC.

The table lists this clonotype with many counts. This chain joins TRBV2 and TRBJ2-7; D is unclear. Trimming cost V 0 bases and J 4 bases, with 10 bases left between them. The germline CDR1 and CDR2 sequences are SNHLY and FYNNEI. The CDR3 runs 14 residues. CDR3 protein: CASSEAPGRYEQYV. CDR3 coding DNA: TGTGCCAGCAGTGAAGCGCCGGGCAGGTACGAGCAGTACGTC.

This clonotype was observed a handful of times. This chain uses TRBV4-1 with TRBJ2-7; possibly TRBD1 or TRBD2 for D (5 bases each). Germline assignment: CDR1 MGHRA and CDR2 YSYEKL. The CDR3 is 15 amino acids. Trimming shortened V by 1 base and J by 3 bases, and 13 bases separated the two germline ends. In DNA, the CDR3 is TGCGCCAGCAGCCAAGTAGGGGACCGTTACTACGAGCAGTACTTC. Amino acids: CASSQVGDRYYEQYF.